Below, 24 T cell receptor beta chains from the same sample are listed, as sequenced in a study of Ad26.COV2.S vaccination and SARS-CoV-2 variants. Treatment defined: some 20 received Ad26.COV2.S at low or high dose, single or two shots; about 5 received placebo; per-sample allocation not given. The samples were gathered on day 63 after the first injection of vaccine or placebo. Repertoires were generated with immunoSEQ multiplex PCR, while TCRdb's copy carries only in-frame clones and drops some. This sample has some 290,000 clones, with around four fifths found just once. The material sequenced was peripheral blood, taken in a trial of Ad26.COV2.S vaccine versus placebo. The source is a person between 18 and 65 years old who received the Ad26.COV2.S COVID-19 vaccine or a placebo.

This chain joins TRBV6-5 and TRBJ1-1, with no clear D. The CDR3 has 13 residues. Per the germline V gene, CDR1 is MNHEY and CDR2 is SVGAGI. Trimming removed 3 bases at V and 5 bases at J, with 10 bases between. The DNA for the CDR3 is TGTGCCAGCAGTTATAAGGGAGGGACTGAAGCTTTCTTT. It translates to CASSYKGGTEAFF.

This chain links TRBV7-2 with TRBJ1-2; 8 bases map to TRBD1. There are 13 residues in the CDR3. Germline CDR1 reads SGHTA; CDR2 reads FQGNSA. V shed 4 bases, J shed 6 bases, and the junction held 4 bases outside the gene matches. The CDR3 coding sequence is TGTGCCAGCAGCTCCAACAGGGGGAATGGCTACACCTTC. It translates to CASSSNRGNGYTF.

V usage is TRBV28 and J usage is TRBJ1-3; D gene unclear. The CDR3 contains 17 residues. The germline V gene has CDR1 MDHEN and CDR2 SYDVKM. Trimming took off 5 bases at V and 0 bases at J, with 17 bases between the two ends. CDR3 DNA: TGTGCCAGCAGTCCCCCCCGTGACGGAGACTCTGGAAACACCATATATTTT. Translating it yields CASSPPRDGDSGNTIYF. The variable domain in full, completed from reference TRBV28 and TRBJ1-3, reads DVKVTQSSRYLVKRTGEKVFLECVQDMDHENMFWYRQDPGLGLRLIYFSYDVKMKEKGDIPEGYSVSREKKERFSLILESASTNQTSMYLCASSPPRDGDSGNTIYFGEGSWLTVV.

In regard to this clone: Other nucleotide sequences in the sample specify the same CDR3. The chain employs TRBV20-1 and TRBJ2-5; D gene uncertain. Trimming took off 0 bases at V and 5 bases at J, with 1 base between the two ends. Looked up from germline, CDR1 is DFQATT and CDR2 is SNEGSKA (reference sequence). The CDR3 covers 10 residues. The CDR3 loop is CSAREETQYF. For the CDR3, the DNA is TGCAGTGCTAGAGAGGAGACCCAGTACTTC.

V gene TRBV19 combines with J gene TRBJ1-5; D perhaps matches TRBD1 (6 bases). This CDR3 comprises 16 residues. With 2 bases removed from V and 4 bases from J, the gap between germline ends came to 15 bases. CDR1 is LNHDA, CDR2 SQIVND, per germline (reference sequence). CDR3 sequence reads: CASSIKRRGGNQPQHF. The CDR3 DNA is TGTGCCAGTAGTATAAAGCGCAGGGGTGGGAATCAGCCCCAGCATTTT. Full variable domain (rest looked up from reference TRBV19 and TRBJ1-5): DGGITQSPKYLFRKEGQNVTLSCEQNLNHDAMYWYRQDPGQGLRLIYYSQIVNDFQKGDIAEGYSVSREKKESFPLTVTSAQKNPTAFYLCASSIKRRGGNQPQHFGDGTRLSIL.

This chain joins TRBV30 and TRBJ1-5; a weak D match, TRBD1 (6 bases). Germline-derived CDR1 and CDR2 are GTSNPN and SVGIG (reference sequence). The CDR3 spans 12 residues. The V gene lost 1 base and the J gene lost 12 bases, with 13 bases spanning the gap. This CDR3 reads CAWSEGGTLQHF. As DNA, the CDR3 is TGTGCCTGGAGTGAGGGGGGGACCCTCCAGCATTTT. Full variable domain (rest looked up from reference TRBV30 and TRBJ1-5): SQTIHQWPATLVQPVGSPLSLECTVEGTSNPNLYWYRQAAGRGLQLLFYSVGIGQISSEVPQNLSASRPQDRQFILSSKKLLLSDSGFYLCAWSEGGTLQHFGDGTRLSIL.

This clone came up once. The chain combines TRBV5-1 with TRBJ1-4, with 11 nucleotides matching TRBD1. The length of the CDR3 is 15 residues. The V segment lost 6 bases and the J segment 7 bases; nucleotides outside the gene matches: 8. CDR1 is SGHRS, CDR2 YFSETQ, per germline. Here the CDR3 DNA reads TGCGCCAGCAAAGAGGGACAGGGGGTTTCTGAAAAACTGTTTTTT. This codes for CASKEGQGVSEKLFF.

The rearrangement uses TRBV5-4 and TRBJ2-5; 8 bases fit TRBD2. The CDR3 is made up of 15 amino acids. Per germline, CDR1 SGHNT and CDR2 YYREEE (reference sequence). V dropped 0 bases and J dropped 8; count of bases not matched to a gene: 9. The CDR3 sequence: CASSLDLAGPGTQYF. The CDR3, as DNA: TGTGCCAGCAGCTTGGACCTAGCGGGTCCGGGAACCCAGTACTTC.

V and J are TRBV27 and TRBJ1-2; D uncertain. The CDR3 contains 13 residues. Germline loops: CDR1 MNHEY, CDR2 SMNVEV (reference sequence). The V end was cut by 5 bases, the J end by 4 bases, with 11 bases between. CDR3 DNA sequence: TGTGCCAGCAGTGTAGGTCCTCCCTATGGCTACACCTTC. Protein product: CASSVGPPYGYTF.

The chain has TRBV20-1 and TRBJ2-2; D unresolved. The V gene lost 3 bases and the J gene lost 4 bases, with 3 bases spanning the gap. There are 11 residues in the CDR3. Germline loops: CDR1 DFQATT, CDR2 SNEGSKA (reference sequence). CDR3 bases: TGCAGTGCTAGCCTCACCGGGGAGCTGTTTTTT. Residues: CSASLTGELFF.

CDR3 DNA: TGTGCCAGCAGCCTGGACGGGTTCTACGAGCAGTACTTC. Its protein is CASSLDGFYEQYF. The chain uses TRBV5-4 and TRBJ2-7; the D is unclear. From germline, CDR1 is SGHNT and CDR2 YYREEE (reference sequence). Trimming shortened V by 4 bases and J by 3 bases, and 11 bases separated the two germline ends. The CDR3 sequence is 13 residues long.

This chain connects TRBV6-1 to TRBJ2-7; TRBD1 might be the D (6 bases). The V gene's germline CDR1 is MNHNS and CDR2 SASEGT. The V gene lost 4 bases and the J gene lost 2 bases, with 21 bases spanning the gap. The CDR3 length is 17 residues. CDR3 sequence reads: CASSAGAGAVSTYEQYF. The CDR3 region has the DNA TGTGCCAGCAGTGCTGGGGCAGGGGCCGTTTCGACCTACGAGCAGTACTTC.

CDR3 in amino acids: CASNRGQGNTEAFF. CDR3 in DNA: TGTGCCAGCAATAGAGGACAGGGGAACACTGAAGCTTTCTTT. The V call is TRBV6-5, the J call TRBJ1-1, with TRBD1 matching 8 bases. Germline lookup yields CDR1 MNHEY and CDR2 SVGAGI. J was trimmed by 1 base and V by 7 bases; bases with no gene match: 5. The CDR3 has 14 residues.

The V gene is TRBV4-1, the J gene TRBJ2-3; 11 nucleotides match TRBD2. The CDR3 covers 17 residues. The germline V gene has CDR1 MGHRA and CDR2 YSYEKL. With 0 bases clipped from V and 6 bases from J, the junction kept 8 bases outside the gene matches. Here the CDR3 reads CASSQELGLAGSDTQYF. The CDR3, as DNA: TGCGCCAGCAGCCAAGAACTAGGACTAGCGGGCTCGGATACGCAGTATTTT.

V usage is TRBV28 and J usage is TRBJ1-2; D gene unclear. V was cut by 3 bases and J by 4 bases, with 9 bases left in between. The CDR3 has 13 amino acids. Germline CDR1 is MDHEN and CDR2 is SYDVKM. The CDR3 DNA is TGTGCCAGCAGTTTGGGGAGCGGCTATGGCTACACCTTC. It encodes CASSLGSGYGYTF.

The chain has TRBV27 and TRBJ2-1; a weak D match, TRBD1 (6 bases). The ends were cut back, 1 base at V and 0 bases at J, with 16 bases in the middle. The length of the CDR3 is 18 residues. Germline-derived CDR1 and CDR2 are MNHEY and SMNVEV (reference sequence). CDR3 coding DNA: TGTGCCAGCAGTTTATTCACAGGGTCACCAAGCTCCTACAATGAGCAGTTCTTC. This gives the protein CASSLFTGSPSSYNEQFF.

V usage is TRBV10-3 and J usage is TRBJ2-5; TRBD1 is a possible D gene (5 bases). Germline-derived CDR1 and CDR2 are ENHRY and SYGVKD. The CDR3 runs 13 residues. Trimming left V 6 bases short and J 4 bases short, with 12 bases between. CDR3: CAIRPDRRETQYF. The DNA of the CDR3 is TGTGCCATCAGACCCGACAGACGAGAGACCCAGTACTTC.

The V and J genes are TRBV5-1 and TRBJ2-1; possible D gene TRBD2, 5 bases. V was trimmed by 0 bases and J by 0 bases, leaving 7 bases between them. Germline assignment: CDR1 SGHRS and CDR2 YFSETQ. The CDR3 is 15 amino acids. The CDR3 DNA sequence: TGCGCCAGCAGCTTGGGCGGGTTCTCCTACAATGAGCAGTTCTTC. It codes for CASSLGGFSYNEQFF.

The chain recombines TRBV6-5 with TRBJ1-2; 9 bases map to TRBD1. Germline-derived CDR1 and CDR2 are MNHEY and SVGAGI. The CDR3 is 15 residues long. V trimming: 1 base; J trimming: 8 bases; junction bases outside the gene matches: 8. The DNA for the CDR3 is TGTGCCAGCAGTTACTATCCGGGACAGGGTCGCGGCTACACCTTC. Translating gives CASSYYPGQGRGYTF.

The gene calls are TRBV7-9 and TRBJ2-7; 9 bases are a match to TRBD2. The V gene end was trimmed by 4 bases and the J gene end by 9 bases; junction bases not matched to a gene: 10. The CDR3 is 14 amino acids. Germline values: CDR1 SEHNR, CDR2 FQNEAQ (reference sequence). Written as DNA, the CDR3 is TGTGCCAGCAGCTCCCGGCGGGGGGGTTTGAGGCAGTACTTC. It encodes CASSSRRGGLRQYF.

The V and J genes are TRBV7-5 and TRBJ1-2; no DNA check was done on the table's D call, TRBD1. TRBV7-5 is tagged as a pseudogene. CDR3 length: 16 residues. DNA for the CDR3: TGTGCCAGAAGCCACACCCGGACAGGGTTAAACTATGGCTACACCTTC. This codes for CARSHTRTGLNYGYTF.

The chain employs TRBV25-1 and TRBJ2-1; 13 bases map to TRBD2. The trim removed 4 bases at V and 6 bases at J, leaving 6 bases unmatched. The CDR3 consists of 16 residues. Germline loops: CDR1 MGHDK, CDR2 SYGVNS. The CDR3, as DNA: TGTGCCAGCAGTGCAACTAGCGGGGGGGATGCCAATGAGCAGTTCTTC. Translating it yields CASSATSGGDANEQFF.

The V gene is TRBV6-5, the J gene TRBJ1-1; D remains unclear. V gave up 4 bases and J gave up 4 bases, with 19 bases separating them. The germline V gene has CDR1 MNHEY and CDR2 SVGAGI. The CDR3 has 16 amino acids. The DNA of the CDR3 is TGTGCCAGCAGTTTAGTTGGGTACAGTAGGACCACTGAAGCTTTCTTT. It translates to CASSLVGYSRTTEAFF.

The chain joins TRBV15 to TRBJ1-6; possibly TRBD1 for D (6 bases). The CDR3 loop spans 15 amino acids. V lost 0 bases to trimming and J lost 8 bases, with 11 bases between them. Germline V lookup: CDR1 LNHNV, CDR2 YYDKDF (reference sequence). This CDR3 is CATSRDGGRYSPLHF. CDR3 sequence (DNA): TGTGCCACCAGCAGAGACGGGGGCAGGTATTCACCCCTCCACTTT.